These T cell receptor beta chains were read from a single sample in a study of T cell responses to AZD1222 COVID-19 vaccine. The table came from immunoSEQ multiplex PCR; TCRdb's copy has only in-frame clones and leaves some out. The sample contains some 120,000 clones, approximately 94% of which appear only once. This sample comprised peripheral blood, obtained on day 0 of AZD1222 vaccination. All receptors derive from an adult in good health. Each CDR3 is given with its conserved first and last residue.

cdr3_aa j_call v_call
CASRAGEYNEQFF TRBJ2-1 TRBV5-1
CASSQGYEQYF TRBJ2-7 TRBV3-1/TRBV3-2
CATSDGGTSGRFEQFF TRBJ2-1 TRBV24-1
CASSIWEGDQPQHF TRBJ1-5 TRBV19
CASSEYRNTEAFF TRBJ1-1 TRBV7-3
CASSSQTRDSYGYTF TRBJ1-2 TRBV18
CASSDPGGRGGQHF TRBJ1-5 TRBV2
CASSVVPSGGSTDTQYF TRBJ2-3 TRBV9
CASSYSFGQMNTEAFF TRBJ1-1 TRBV6-5
CASSPASDSSNGYTF TRBJ1-2 TRBV4-3
CASTGNRVTPPDYGGYTF TRBJ1-2 TRBV28
CAWSAETDSQETQYF TRBJ2-5 TRBV30
CARAYGYTF TRBJ1-2 TRBV14
CASTLDKWTEAFF TRBJ1-1 TRBV19
CATRTSGAVDTQYF TRBJ2-3 TRBV19
CASSQDPAYEQYF TRBJ2-7 TRBV3-1/TRBV3-2
CASSLGRHEAFF TRBJ1-1 TRBV5-1
CASSLEGTSVPLHF TRBJ1-6 TRBV28
CASSYSRYNQPQHF TRBJ1-5 TRBV6-5
CASSLRGGQGHNEQFF TRBJ2-1 TRBV5-5
CAWTPGGVSPLHF TRBJ1-6 TRBV30
CASRLDLRDREVGDTEAFF TRBJ1-1 TRBV12-2
CASSLGQGADIQYF TRBJ2-4 TRBV6-2/TRBV6-3
CASSWEGGLNTEAFF TRBJ1-1 TRBV6-5
CASSLDRGLGYTF TRBJ1-2 TRBV7-2
CSVEVQGPMNTEAFF TRBJ1-1 TRBV29-1
CASTGRGRGNQPQHF TRBJ1-5 TRBV21-1
CASSTQGGNTIYF TRBJ1-3 TRBV19
CASSLGAAPTQYF TRBJ2-5 TRBV12-3/TRBV12-4
CASSLASQGLQKLFF TRBJ1-4 TRBV5-4